These 13 T cell receptor beta chains were all obtained from the same sample, sequenced in a study of low-dose radiotherapy and immunotherapy resistance in tumors. Time point meaning: after trial treatment. Regarding treatment: LDRT plus nivolumab, ipilimumab, low-dose cyclophosphamide and aspirin (RACIN trial). TRAV- and TRBV-specific primers primed first-strand cDNA, covering alpha and beta chains. The TCRs were subjected to amplification over approximately 19 PCR cycles employing a constant-region primer in conjunction with a V-primer adapter. TCRdb fed the reads into MiXCR, producing one record per CDR3 protein. The sample yields around 84,000 distinct CDR3 sequences, around 17% seen once. The input for sequencing was PBMCs, taken after low-dose radiotherapy plus immunotherapy. The receptors come from a male donor with prostate cancer.

This clonotype has a count of ten or more. The chain links TRBV3-1 to TRBJ2-5; D possibly corresponds to TRBD2 (5 bases). V was clipped by 4 bases and J by 5 bases, with 17 bases between them. CDR1 LGHDT and CDR2 YNNKEL come from the germline V gene (reference sequence). This CDR3 spans 15 amino acids. The CDR3 DNA follows: TGTGCCAGCAGCCCCCAAGTTGGACTCGGGGAGACCCAGTACTTC. This gives the protein CASSPQVGLGETQYF.

This sequence joins TRBV12-5 and TRBJ2-3; 7 nucleotides line up with TRBD2. CDR1 is LGHNT and CDR2 is FRNRAP in the germline V gene. The V gene end was trimmed by 5 bases and the J gene end by 6 bases; junction bases not matched to a gene: 11. The CDR3 is made up of 15 amino acids. The CDR3 reads CASGKGLRGKDTQYF. CDR3 DNA: TGTGCTAGTGGTAAGGGATTGCGGGGGAAGGATACGCAGTATTTT.

This clonotype was found many times. The chain links TRBV20-1 to TRBJ1-4; a weak D match, TRBD1 (6 bases). This CDR3 has 15 residues. Between the trimmed V and J ends, which lost 6 bases and 6 bases, there was a span of 20 bases. From germline, CDR1 is DFQATT and CDR2 SNEGSKA (reference sequence). The CDR3: CSASPGTTRDEKLFF. CDR3 in DNA: TGCAGTGCGTCTCCAGGGACAACAAGGGATGAAAAACTGTTTTTT.

At least ten counts were recorded for this clonotype. V and J are TRBV19 and TRBJ2-1, with 12 bases identical to TRBD1. Per the germline V gene, CDR1 is LNHDA and CDR2 is SQIVND (reference sequence). The CDR3 spans 14 residues. The CDR3 spells CASHRDRGLNEQFF. The DNA of the CDR3 is TGTGCTTCCCACCGGGACAGGGGGCTCAATGAGCAGTTCTTC.

Many counts were recorded for this clonotype. The chain carries TRBV7-9 and TRBJ2-2; no definite D call. Deletions cut 2 bases from V and 1 base from J, with 5 bases between. The germline CDR1 and CDR2 sequences are SEHNR and FQNEAQ (reference sequence). The CDR3 is 14 amino acids. CDR3 nucleotide sequence: TGTGCCAGCAGCTTATCTAAGAACACCGGGGAGCTGTTTTTT. It specifies CASSLSKNTGELFF.

At least ten counts were recorded for this clonotype. The genes are TRBV27 and TRBJ1-2; D is unclear. V lost 6 bases and J lost 2, with 10 bases in between. CDR1 is MNHEY, CDR2 SMNVEV, per germline (reference sequence). This CDR3 region has 13 residues. CDR3 region: CASSRGGNYGYTF. The CDR3 DNA is TGTGCCAGCAGCCGGGGTGGGAACTATGGCTACACCTTC.

In its sample, this clonotype was seen many times. The chain couples TRBV4-1 to TRBJ2-1; 7 bases agree with TRBD2. Germline assignment: CDR1 MGHRA and CDR2 YSYEKL. With V trimmed by 0 bases and J by 4 bases, 9 bases remained unmatched. This CDR3 contains 17 residues. As DNA, the CDR3 is TGCGCCAGCAGCCAAGAAGGAACGGGAGGAACATACAATGAGCAGTTCTTC. Its translation: CASSQEGTGGTYNEQFF.

This chain uses TRBV20-1 with TRBJ2-7; 7 nucleotides align to TRBD2. The ends lost 3 bases at V and 4 bases at J; junction bases unmatched: 18. This CDR3 is built from 17 residues. From germline, CDR1 is DFQATT and CDR2 SNEGSKA (reference sequence). The CDR3 sequence: CSASHYWDYRAAYEQYF. The DNA for the CDR3 is TGCAGTGCTAGTCACTACTGGGACTACCGCGCAGCGTACGAGCAGTACTTC.

The chain employs TRBV11-2 and TRBJ2-3, with D possibly being TRBD2 (6 bases). The CDR3 runs 15 residues. V was trimmed by 0 bases and J by 8 bases, leaving 15 bases between them. Germline assignment: CDR1 SGHAT and CDR2 FQNNGV. The CDR3 nucleotides are TGTGCCAGCAGCTTAGAGCCCGGGGGTAAAGCTACGCAGTATTTT. This encodes CASSLEPGGKATQYF.

This clonotype was seen ten or more times. The CDR3 sequence: CASSLLLAGREQYF. DNA for the CDR3: TGTGCCAGCAGTTTATTACTTGCAGGTCGCGAGCAGTACTTC. The rearrangement uses TRBV27 and TRBJ2-7; D is undetermined. Trimming pared 1 base from V and 6 bases from J, leaving 13 bases between. The CDR3 sequence is 14 residues long. The germline CDR1 and CDR2 sequences are MNHEY and SMNVEV (reference sequence).

The chain has TRBV7-8 and TRBJ2-2; possibly TRBD2 for D (6 bases). The V end lost 3 bases, the J end lost 5 bases, and 13 bases lay between the germline ends. The CDR3 length is 15 residues. The germline gives CDR1 SGHVS, CDR2 FQNEAQ. DNA of the CDR3: TGTGCCAGCAGCTTGGGACTGGGCCGGACCGGGGAGCTGTTTTTT. Its translation: CASSLGLGRTGELFF.

This clonotype was recorded at least ten times. In nucleotides, the CDR3 is TGCGCCAGCAGTAACTCTGGGCAGCTCCTTTACAATGAGCAGTTCTTC. Amino acids: CASSNSGQLLYNEQFF. The chain combines TRBV5-1 with TRBJ2-1; no clear D gene. The CDR3 loop spans 16 amino acids. The ends were cut back, 5 bases at V and 4 bases at J, with 19 bases in the middle. The germline CDR1 and CDR2 sequences are SGHRS and YFSETQ.

This clonotype was detected ten times or more. The rearrangement links TRBV29-1 to TRBJ2-3; no clear D gene. The CDR3 loop spans 10 amino acids. Trimming cost V 7 bases and J 1 base, with 3 bases left between them. Germline V gives CDR1 SQVTM, CDR2 ANQGSEA. The CDR3 DNA is TGCAGCGCCGGCACAGATACGCAGTATTTT. It codes for CSAGTDTQYF.